These 7 T cell receptor beta chains came from one sample sequenced in a study of blood T cell repertoires in COVID-19. The assay was immunoSEQ multiplex PCR, and TCRdb's table has in-frame clones only and misses some. The sample lists tens of thousands of clones, roughly 90% seen once, with approximately 5.4% in the top ten. The sample taken for sequencing was peripheral blood. These receptors all stem from a man between 60 and 70 years old with COVID-19, enrolled during active disease.

The chain employs TRBV2 and TRBJ2-7, with TRBD2 matching over 12 bases. Unmatched junction bases numbered 4, after V lost 3 bases and J lost 4 bases. CDR1 and CDR2 (germline): SNHLY, FYNNEI. The CDR3 covers 15 residues. CDR3: CASSDPTSGSYEQYF. The DNA for the CDR3 is TGTGCCAGCAGTGATCCGACTAGCGGGAGTTACGAGCAGTACTTC.

This clone was detected only once. The chain has TRBV5-1 and TRBJ1-1, with a tentative D call TRBD1 (6 bases). Per germline, CDR1 SGHRS and CDR2 YFSETQ. This CDR3 is 13 amino acids long. Trimming removed 3 bases from V and 1 base from J, with 7 bases in between. The chain's CDR3 is CASSWGQNTEAFF. The CDR3 DNA sequence: TGCGCCAGCAGCTGGGGACAGAACACTGAAGCTTTCTTT. Combining the CDR3 with reference TRBV5-1 and TRBJ1-1 gives the whole variable domain KAGVTQTPRYLIKTRGQQVTLSCSPISGHRSVSWYQQTPGQGLQFLFEYFSETQRNKGNFPGRFSGRQFSNSRSEMNVSTLELGDSALYLCASSWGQNTEAFFGQGTRLTVV.

The chain couples TRBV28 to TRBJ1-5; maybe TRBD1 (5 bases). Trimming removed 6 bases from V and 2 bases from J, with 5 bases in between. The CDR3 sequence is 12 residues long. CDR1 and CDR2 (germline): MDHEN, SYDVKM. CDR3 amino acids: CASRQGNQPQHF. The CDR3 region has the DNA TGTGCCAGCAGACAGGGCAATCAGCCCCAGCATTTT.

As DNA, the CDR3 is TGTGCCAGCAGCCCAGCGGAGTCGAACACCGGGGAGCTGTTTTTT. Protein product: CASSPAESNTGELFF. The genes are TRBV11-3 and TRBJ2-2, with D maybe TRBD2 (5 bases). The CDR3 has 15 residues. V dropped 5 bases and J dropped 0 bases, with 10 bases sitting between them. The germline CDR1 and CDR2 sequences are SGHNT and YENEEA.

This clone is judged medium-sized (0.01 to 0.1%). This sample includes further DNA sequences coding for the same CDR3. The rearrangement joins TRBV14 to TRBJ2-5; weak D call: TRBD1 (5 bases). Germline V gene data show CDR1 as SGHDN and CDR2 as FVKESK. V dropped 5 bases and J dropped 1 base, with 8 bases sitting between them. The CDR3 spans 13 residues. DNA of the CDR3: TGTGCCAGCAGCTGGACATCCCAAGAGACCCAGTACTTC. Its translation is CASSWTSQETQYF.

The J gene is TRBJ2-3, the V gene TRBV13, with D possibly matching TRBD2 (7 bases). Trimming removed 4 bases at V and 4 bases at J, with 18 bases between. This CDR3 contains 16 residues. Looked up from germline, CDR1 is PRHDT and CDR2 is FYEKMQ (reference sequence). DNA for the CDR3: TGTGCCAGCAGCTCTTTCGGGGGAGGGGGGGCAGATACGCAGTATTTT. Protein product: CASSSFGGGGADTQYF.

The chain carries TRBV19 and TRBJ1-5, with TRBD1 matching over 10 bases. V trimming: 4 bases; J trimming: 4 bases; junction bases outside the gene matches: 7. CDR1 is LNHDA, CDR2 SQIVND, per germline (reference sequence). CDR3 length: 16 residues. The CDR3: CASSTRGQGHNQPQHF. As DNA, the CDR3 is TGTGCCAGTAGTACCAGGGGACAGGGGCATAATCAGCCCCAGCATTTT.